This T cell receptor beta chain was profiled in a study of CD8+ T cells in alopecia areata. Study-level results: Lesional tissue from the scalp (especially in alopecia totalis/universalis) showed higher clonality than normal scalp.

Per the germline V gene, CDR1 is SQVTM and CDR2 is ANQGSEA. This CDR3 is built from 13 residues. V was shortened by 4 bases and J by 6 bases, with 13 bases between the two germline ends. A remark on this clone: No antigen is known for it.

RNA extraction and reverse transcription yielded cDNA as sequencing template. Data came from immunoSEQ multiplex PCR; TCRdb stores just in-frame clones and leaves some out. The sample carries some 200,000 clones, 59% recorded once. Sequencing used CD4+ T cells sorted from blood, obtained at week 0. This chain uses TRBV29-1 with TRBJ1-5, with D maybe TRBD1 (6 bases). This sequence was found in a human donor with alopecia areata. For the CDR3, the DNA is TGCAGCGTTGTTCCAGGGGTGGGTCAGCCCCAGCATTTT. Translating it yields CSVVPGVGQPQHF.